This record covers a single T cell receptor (beta chain). What antigen it recognizes has not been identified. The input lacks base qualities; no much larger clone sits a single base away. These data belong to a study of T-cell memory formation after mild COVID-19 (dated by TCRdb to the early 2020s). General notes on the study: Most TCR sequence clusters were specific to one of the two donors. Two young, previously healthy adult volunteers, one female and one male, were included in the cohort. T-cell clones expanding and contracting after mild COVID-19 in a couple of donors were tracked by longitudinal TCRalpha and TCRbeta repertoire sequencing.

What the work shows at the level of the full study, not this receptor alone: Some responding clones were found in pre-infection memory, which suggests that pre-existing cross-reactive memory T cells took part in the SARS-CoV-2 response. SARS-CoV-2 specificity of the second-wave clones peaking on day 37 was not confirmed. Balanced CD4/CD8 phenotypes were observed for clones contracting from day 15 to 85, whereas a bias towards CD4+ was observed for a second wave of clones expanding from day 15 to 37. Only a couple of mild cases were covered by the study, and larger cohorts that include severe cases with pre-infection samples were considered necessary. Contracting CD4+ clones were located mainly in the CM and EM memory subsets, whereas CD8+ clones were found to be enriched in EMRA.

Ficoll-Paque density gradient centrifugation was used to isolate PBMCs. Trimming removed 5 bases from V and 2 bases from J; the gene matches leave 14 bases unexplained. The CDR3, cysteine through phenylalanine, is 17 amino acids long. Just CDR3 DNA is preserved here, 51 bases in frame from base 1. The germline V gene sets CDR1 to SGHVS and CDR2 to FNYEAQ. The instrument was an Illumina NovaSeq 6000. TCRalpha and TCRbeta cDNA libraries were built by 5'RACE with constant-segment primers, adding sample barcodes and unique molecular identifiers. RNA was extracted from every sample with Trizol reagent. The libraries were amplified in two PCR steps, and the second step added a second sample barcode and Illumina TruSeq adapters. The libraries were sequenced on an Illumina NovaSeq using 2 x 150 bp paired-end reads. As for how the authors treated the data: The reads were demultiplexed and collapsed into UMI-guided consensus sequences using migec v1.2.7. Using mixcr v2.1.11, the UMI consensuses were aligned to TRA and TRB V and J templates and assembled into clonotypes. A clonotype was counted as expanded or contracted only if both edgeR and NoisET called the change significant, with noise models trained on biological replicates. For edgeR calls, the thresholds were a false discovery rate-adjusted p below 0.01 and a log2 fold-change of 1. As an exploratory analysis of dynamics, PCA with hierarchical clustering was applied to max-normalized trajectories of the 1000 most abundant clonotypes. Each responding clone was given a CD4 or CD8 phenotype based on the CD4+ and CD8+ repertoires, which had been sequenced separately. The public reads were run again by TCRdb, first through fastp at Q25 and then through MiXCR, and only productive beta chains were kept. Each entry merges the rows of one CDR3 protein and shows their most common DNA and genes. The V and J calls shown here were made by TCRdb, not taken from the authors' results. For this sample there are roughly 51,000 distinct CDR3 sequences; 7.3% appear just once. Together, the top ten hold 1.4% of the sample.

The rearranged segments are TRBV7-6 and TRBJ2-5; 7 bases in the junction line up with TRBD1. The TCR originated in a man aged 18 to 29 who had mild COVID-19 (a few samples of this study predate the infection). The sample titles of this study are shuffled in the database, so cell type and time point are left out; the donor was told from shared clones. The specimen sequenced was PBMCs or a T cell subset sorted from them (not recorded which). The CDR3 in this case is CASSLPTGLRGQETQYF. The DNA reads TGTGCCAGCAGCCTACCGACAGGGCTAAGGGGACAAGAGACCCAGTACTTC.